These 20 T cell receptor beta chains share one sample of origin, sequenced in a study of blood T cell repertoires in COVID-19. The method was immunoSEQ multiplex PCR; TCRdb's version includes in-frame clones alone and lacks a portion of them. The sample carries more than 200,000 clones, around 90% recorded once. The material sequenced was peripheral blood. The source is a man between 18 and 29 years old with active or convalescent COVID-19.

The chain recombines TRBV4-1 with TRBJ1-1; maybe TRBD1 (6 bases). CDR1 and CDR2 (germline): MGHRA, YSYEKL. There are 14 residues in the CDR3. The ends were cut back, 4 bases at V and 1 base at J, with 10 bases in the middle. CDR3 coding DNA: TGCGCCAGCAGCCCGGGACAAGGGAACACTGAAGCTTTCTTT. Protein product: CASSPGQGNTEAFF.

The chain employs TRBV9 and TRBJ2-3; TRBD2 aligns across 13 bases. Germline V gene sequence: CDR1 SGDLS, CDR2 YYNGEE. V gave up 3 bases and J gave up 4 bases; unmatched junction bases: 2. CDR3 length: 15 residues. The CDR3 DNA follows: TGTGCCAGCAGCGCGGGACTAGCGGGACCAGATACGCAGTATTTT. It yields the protein CASSAGLAGPDTQYF.

The genes are TRBV5-1 and TRBJ2-7; 10 nucleotides line up with TRBD2. Trimming took 4 bases from V and 3 from J; bases not matched to a gene: 4. Germline CDR1 SGHRS, CDR2 YFSETQ. This CDR3 region has 14 residues. CDR3 region: CASSNGLADYEQYF. CDR3 bases: TGCGCCAGCAGCAACGGACTAGCGGACTACGAGCAGTACTTC.

The chain couples TRBV7-8 to TRBJ2-5; 13 bases align to TRBD2. The germline V gene has CDR1 SGHVS and CDR2 FQNEAQ. V trimming: 7 bases; J trimming: 1 base; junction bases outside the gene matches: 15. The CDR3 runs to 19 residues. In nucleotides, the CDR3 is TGTGCCAGCAAAGGAGGGACTAGCGGGATCCTAGGATCCCAAGAGACCCAGTACTTC. It is translated as CASKGGTSGILGSQETQYF.

Only a few counts were recorded for this clone. The chain joins TRBV5-1 to TRBJ1-3, with 9 bases aligning to TRBD1. The trim removed 4 bases at V and 6 bases at J, leaving 5 bases unmatched. CDR3 size: 14 residues. CDR1 and CDR2 from the germline V gene are SGHRS and YFSETQ. CDR3 DNA: TGCGCCAGCAGCCCCACAGGGGGCGAAAACACCATATATTTT. It encodes CASSPTGGENTIYF.

The chain combines TRBV4-3 with TRBJ1-2; no firm D call. The CDR3 is made up of 13 amino acids. V lost 3 bases and J lost 7, with 12 bases in between. CDR1 and CDR2 from the germline V gene are LGHNA and YSLEER. The CDR3 loop reads CASSQTRRSGYTF. The DNA for the CDR3 is TGCGCCAGCAGCCAGACCCGGCGGTCTGGCTACACCTTC.

This clone was counted only a few times. This CDR3 reads CASSLQQLNSPLHF. CDR3 coding DNA: TGTGCCAGCAGTCTCCAACAGCTTAATTCACCCCTCCACTTT. This chain joins TRBV25-1 and TRBJ1-6; no reliable D call. Germline loops: CDR1 MGHDK, CDR2 SYGVNS. V was clipped by 5 bases and J by 6 bases, with 11 bases between them. CDR3 size: 14 residues.

This CDR3 reads CASRPGTSLAKNIQYF. Written as DNA, the CDR3 is TGTGCAAGTCGTCCCGGGACTAGCCTAGCCAAAAACATTCAGTACTTC. The genes are TRBV12-2 and TRBJ2-4; the table's D call, TRBD2, was not checked against the DNA. TRBV12-2 is given as a pseudogene. The CDR3 consists of 16 residues.

This chain joins TRBV3-1 (or the pseudogene TRBV3-2) and TRBJ1-2, with D unclear. CDR1 and CDR2 from the germline V gene are LGHDT and YNNKEL (reference sequence). V was clipped by 1 base and J by 4 bases, with 10 bases between them. The CDR3 is 14 residues long. CDR3 coding DNA: TGTGCCAGCAGCCAAGCAGTGAGGAGCTATGGCTACACCTTC. Its translation: CASSQAVRSYGYTF.

This rearrangement joins TRBV5-6 to TRBJ2-6; 10 bases align to TRBD1. The length of the CDR3 is 16 residues. Germline trimming cut 3 bases from V and 2 bases from J; bases unmatched to any gene: 2. Germline V lookup: CDR1 SGHDT, CDR2 YYEEEE. The CDR3 protein is CASSSGTGAGANVLTF. The CDR3 DNA sequence: TGTGCCAGCAGCTCCGGGACAGGGGCTGGGGCCAACGTCCTGACTTTC.

This clone has only one observation. The gene calls are TRBV3-1 (or the pseudogene TRBV3-2) and TRBJ2-5; the match to TRBD2 covers 16 bases. V shed 3 bases, J shed 1 base, and the junction held 11 bases outside the gene matches. The CDR3 is made up of 20 amino acids. Germline V lookup: CDR1 LGHDT, CDR2 YNNKEL (reference sequence). CDR3 DNA sequence: TGTGCCAGCAGCCAGCTAACCGGGACTAGCGGGAGGGAGCCCCAAGAGACCCAGTACTTC. Protein product: CASSQLTGTSGREPQETQYF.

The rearrangement links TRBV7-2 to TRBJ1-1; 11 nucleotides agree with TRBD1. Per germline, CDR1 SGHTA and CDR2 FQGNSA. The CDR3 length is 14 residues. Trimming cost V 5 bases and J 5 bases; bases outside gene matches: 4. CDR3: CASSPDRGRTEAFF. CDR3 nucleotides: TGTGCCAGCAGCCCGGACAGGGGGCGAACTGAAGCTTTCTTT.

The chain carries TRBV6-5 and TRBJ2-5; 10 bases are shared with TRBD2. Germline V gives CDR1 MNHEY, CDR2 SVGAGI. This CDR3 contains 16 residues. J gave up 2 bases and V 2 bases, and 5 bases lay outside the gene matches. CDR3 nucleotides: TGTGCCAGCAGTTACCAAGCGGGGGGGACACAAGAGACCCAGTACTTC. The encoded protein is CASSYQAGGTQETQYF.

Turning to this clone: Its ends do not fully match the called genes, so a read error is possible. The V and J genes are TRBV7-7 and TRBJ2-1; 11 bases line up with TRBD2. The CDR3 loop spans 15 amino acids. The germline V gene has CDR1 SSHAT and CDR2 FNYEAQ (reference sequence). This CDR3 reads CASSVGLAANNEQFF. The DNA for the CDR3 is TGTGCTAGCAGCGTGGGACTAGCGGCCAACAATGAGCAGTTCTTC.

The rearrangement uses TRBV2 and TRBJ2-5; 7 bases map to TRBD2. The CDR3 consists of 13 residues. Germline V gene data show CDR1 as SNHLY and CDR2 as FYNNEI. V shed 7 bases, J shed 5 bases, and the junction held 7 bases outside the gene matches. The CDR3 here is CASTTNGGETQYF. In DNA form, the CDR3 reads TGTGCCAGCACCACGAACGGGGGGGAGACCCAGTACTTC.

The chain links TRBV7-8 to TRBJ2-7; TRBD2 matches 7 bases. CDR3 length: 15 amino acids. CDR1 and CDR2 from the germline V gene are SGHVS and FQNEAQ. With V trimmed by 5 bases and J by 4 bases, 11 bases remained unmatched. In nucleotides, the CDR3 is TGTGCCAGCAGCGGCGGAGGGACGGGGGGTTACGAGCAGTACTTC. Protein sequence: CASSGGGTGGYEQYF.

The chain has TRBV4-3 and TRBJ2-2; D is perhaps TRBD2 (6 bases). This CDR3 has 16 amino acids. Germline CDR1 reads LGHNA; CDR2 reads YSLEER. Trimming shortened V by 0 bases and J by 4 bases, and 12 bases separated the two germline ends. This chain's CDR3 is CASSQDGAGPTGELFF. CDR3 sequence (DNA): TGCGCCAGCAGCCAAGATGGGGCGGGGCCCACCGGGGAGCTGTTTTTT.

The chain joins TRBV5-6 to TRBJ2-6, with D unresolved. The germline V and J ends were trimmed by 4 bases and 2 bases, with 19 bases remaining between them. CDR1 is SGHDT, CDR2 YYEEEE, per germline. The CDR3 has 18 residues. DNA of the CDR3: TGTGCCAGCAGCCCCCTGCCAGTCACCAGGACTGGGGCCAACGTCCTGACTTTC. This encodes CASSPLPVTRTGANVLTF.

The rearrangement links TRBV3-1 (or the pseudogene TRBV3-2) to TRBJ2-7; TRBD1 matches at 9 bases. The CDR3 runs to 16 residues. Looked up from germline, CDR1 is LGHDT and CDR2 is YNNKEL (reference sequence). V lost 1 base to trimming and J lost 3 bases; unmatched junction nucleotides: 7. As DNA, the CDR3 is TGTGCCAGCAGCCAAGCGACCGGGACAGGGAACTACGAGCAGTACTTC. Amino acids: CASSQATGTGNYEQYF.

J is TRBJ1-1 and V is TRBV7-2; D gene unclear. The germline V and J ends were trimmed by 1 base and 0 bases, with 9 bases remaining between them. The CDR3 is 15 amino acids. Germline V gene data show CDR1 as SGHTA and CDR2 as FQGNSA. The CDR3, as DNA: TGTGCCAGCAGCTTAGTGAGTCAAGTGAACACTGAAGCTTTCTTT. Encoded protein: CASSLVSQVNTEAFF.